This T cell receptor (beta chain) was captured by sequencing in a study of CD8+ T cells in alopecia areata. The CDR3 is 13 amino acids. Germline V gene data show CDR1 as MNHEY and CDR2 as SMNVEV (reference sequence). With 9 bases removed from V and 2 bases from J, the gap between germline ends came to 11 bases. RNA extraction was followed by reverse transcription into cDNA, which acted as the sequencing template. Clones were read by immunoSEQ multiplex PCR, and TCRdb kept only the in-frame ones, dropping some. The sample includes tens of thousands of clones, roughly half of them seen just once. This clone was seen only once. The researchers isolated CD4+ and CD8+ T cells from PBMCs by sorting.

The material sequenced was CD8+ T cells sorted from blood, taken at week 0. V usage is TRBV27 and J usage is TRBJ2-1; maybe TRBD1 (5 bases). This sequence originates from a human donor with alopecia areata. DNA of the CDR3: TGTGCCAGTGGGGCCCGAGCCTACAATGAGCAGTTCTTC. Protein sequence: CASGARAYNEQFF.